Presented here are 20 T cell receptor beta chains from one specimen sequenced in a study of monozygotic twins with inflammatory bowel disease. Using the 5' RACE reads, TCRdb records one entry per CDR3 protein without DNA. This sample's table reports fewer than 400,000 distinct CDR3 sequences. Material for sequencing was blood. Receptors were obtained from a human donor with ulcerative colitis or Crohn's disease, or a healthy co-twin of an affected twin (not recorded which).

This chain connects TRBV19 to TRBJ2-5; the TCRdb call, TRBD1, lacks DNA for checking. The CDR3 totals 15 residues. Germline values: CDR1 LNHDA, CDR2 SQIVND (reference sequence). The CDR3 is CASSHGTTRQETQYF.

The chain carries TRBV28 and TRBJ1-1; the TRBD1 assignment by TCRdb is unverifiable without DNA. Germline CDR1 is MDHEN and CDR2 is SYDVKM. This CDR3 has 14 residues. CDR3 sequence: CASSLGTGWTEAFF.

CDR3 residues: CDSRKQGANTEAFF. The chain recombines TRBV28 with TRBJ1-1; TCRdb picks TRBD1, but there is no DNA to check that call. CDR1 and CDR2 from the germline V gene are MDHEN and SYDVKM. The CDR3 is made up of 14 amino acids.

The V gene is TRBV7-2, the J gene TRBJ2-3; TCRdb's D call of TRBD1 is untestable without DNA. Germline V gene sequence: CDR1 SGHTA, CDR2 FQGNSA. This CDR3 is 15 amino acids long. This chain's CDR3 is CASSLLGPGGDTQYF.

The chain is built from TRBV10-3 and TRBJ2-1; TCRdb selects TRBD2, and the lack of DNA leaves this call unchecked. Per germline, CDR1 ENHRY and CDR2 SYGVKD. The CDR3 sequence is 16 residues long. CDR3 protein: CAISDYAGPPYNEQFF.

The chain carries TRBV4-3 and TRBJ2-7; no DNA is available, so the TRBD2 call from TCRdb remains unchecked. The CDR3 covers 17 residues. From germline, CDR1 is LGHNA and CDR2 YSLEER. The CDR3 spells CASSQTTTSGRRDQQYF.

The V call is TRBV7-2, the J call TRBJ1-5; the TRBD1 assignment by TCRdb is unverifiable without DNA. CDR3 length equals 15 residues. Germline V gene lookup returns CDR1 SGHTA and CDR2 FQGNSA. This CDR3 reads CASSLRQGIIQPQHF.

V gene TRBV15 combines with J gene TRBJ2-5; TCRdb names TRBD1, which stays unverified in the absence of DNA. Germline V gives CDR1 LNHNV, CDR2 YYDKDF (reference sequence). The CDR3 spans 15 residues. CDR3 loop: CATTTGQFGQETQYF.

This sequence joins TRBV27 and TRBJ2-3; TCRdb designates TRBD2, a call that cannot be tested without DNA. Per germline, CDR1 MNHEY and CDR2 SMNVEV (reference sequence). The CDR3 loop spans 18 amino acids. CDR3 region: CASSLMFTKSGSTDTQYF.

The chain uses TRBV29-1 and TRBJ1-2. The CDR3 has 12 residues. Looked up from germline, CDR1 is SQVTM and CDR2 is ANQGSEA. The CDR3 spells CSVEAENYGYTF.

V usage is TRBV5-1 and J usage is TRBJ2-5; the TCRdb call, TRBD1, lacks DNA for checking. Germline assignment: CDR1 SGHRS and CDR2 YFSETQ. The CDR3 runs to 15 residues. This CDR3 is CASSPPSGPQETQYF. The full variable domain, its missing parts supplied by reference TRBV5-1 and TRBJ2-5, is KAGVTQTPRYLIKTRGQQVTLSCSPISGHRSVSWYQQTPGQGLQFLFEYFSETQRNKGNFPGRFSGRQFSNSRSEMNVSTLELGDSALYLCASSPPSGPQETQYFGPGTRLLVL.

The V and J genes are TRBV4-3 and TRBJ2-3; the D call of TRBD2 rests on TCRdb alone, since no DNA is present to check it. Germline loops: CDR1 LGHNA, CDR2 YSLEER. CDR3 length: 16 amino acids. The CDR3 spells CASSPRLALRTDTQYF.

The CDR3 protein is CASREGLAGGFTQYF. The V call is TRBV12-3 or TRBV12-4, the J call TRBJ2-5; TCRdb picks TRBD2, but there is no DNA to check that call. The CDR3 is made up of 15 amino acids.

The chain carries TRBV28 and TRBJ2-5; TCRdb returns TRBD1, unconfirmable since there is no DNA. CDR1 and CDR2 from the germline V gene are MDHEN and SYDVKM. CDR3 length equals 15 residues. The chain's CDR3 is CASSASRRTKETQYF.

The genes are TRBV2 and TRBJ2-1. Looked up from germline, CDR1 is SNHLY and CDR2 is FYNNEI. The CDR3 sequence is 12 residues long. CDR3 amino acids: CASSRGPNEQFF.

The chain employs TRBV20-1 and TRBJ2-4; with no DNA, the TCRdb D assignment of TRBD2 cannot be verified. This CDR3 region has 18 residues. CDR1 is DFQATT, CDR2 SNEGSKA, per germline (reference sequence). The CDR3: CSAVGTSGRGAAKNIQYF.

The chain carries TRBV7-9 and TRBJ2-1; TCRdb reports TRBD2, a call that lacks DNA to check it against. Germline lookup yields CDR1 SEHNR and CDR2 FQNEAQ (reference sequence). The CDR3 extends over 15 amino acids. The CDR3 region is CASSSRLAEARGQFF.

The chain couples TRBV28 to TRBJ2-3; the D gene TCRdb calls, TRBD2, cannot be checked with no DNA. The CDR3 extends over 14 amino acids. The germline V gene has CDR1 MDHEN and CDR2 SYDVKM. The CDR3 protein is CASSPGGYTDTQYF.

The gene calls are TRBV29-1 and TRBJ2-5; TCRdb proposes TRBD2, but this gene call is untestable without DNA. The germline CDR1 and CDR2 sequences are SQVTM and ANQGSEA. This CDR3 region has 13 residues. CDR3 residues: CSGTLAGQETQYF.

The V and J genes are TRBV20-1 and TRBJ2-3; TCRdb's D gene call, TRBD2, goes unchecked for lack of DNA. From germline, CDR1 is DFQATT and CDR2 SNEGSKA (reference sequence). The CDR3 consists of 12 residues. CDR3 residues: CSAQRGTDTQYF.